This record concerns one T cell receptor beta chain sequence. One end of the junction is discordant with germline, which a read error may explain. The table came from immunoSEQ multiplex PCR; TCRdb's copy has only in-frame clones and leaves some out. Of millions of clones in the sample, approximately 92% were seen once. This record belongs to a study of shared clonotypes between healthy human individuals. Study summary: Donors had three CD4 naive, three CD4 memory, two CD8 naive and one CD8 memory plate apiece.

The CDR3 covers 15 residues. Germline V gene sequence: CDR1 SGHDN, CDR2 FVKESK. Sequenced: naive CD4+ T cells sorted from blood. Subset given: CD45RA+ positively selected. The rearrangement uses TRBV14 and TRBJ2-5; TRBD2 matches 10 bases. This TCR derives from a man aged 18 to 30 in good health. DNA for the CDR3: TGTGCCAGCAGCCCGACCGGGACTAGCGTCCTTACCCAGCACTTC. Protein product: CASSPTGTSVLTQHF.